Each of the 27 T cell receptor beta chains below was sequenced from the same sample in a study of CD8 T cells in Susac syndrome. Random hexamers were used to reverse transcribe an amount of about 0.5 to 1 ug RNA. TCRdb itself ran the immunoSEQ multiplex PCR reads through MiXCR, one entry per CDR3 protein. This table holds tens of thousands of distinct CDR3 sequences, approximately 94% found once. Sequenced material: CD8+ T cells from PBMCs. Receptor source: a human donor with multiple sclerosis.

The V and J genes are TRBV15 and TRBJ1-1; D not certain. Germline values: CDR1 LNHNV, CDR2 YYDKDF (reference sequence). Trimming removed 5 bases from V and 0 bases from J, with 10 bases in between. The CDR3 length is 14 residues. Here the CDR3 DNA reads TGTGCCACCAGCGTCGAGGAAATGAACACTGAAGCTTTCTTT. This translates into CATSVEEMNTEAFF.

The chain couples TRBV20-1 to TRBJ2-1; D is ambiguous. This CDR3 is built from 15 residues. Germline V lookup: CDR1 DFQATT, CDR2 SNEGSKA (reference sequence). V lost 3 bases, J lost 9 bases, and 21 bases lay in between. CDR3 sequence: CSARTGPLSRGEQFF. The CDR3 DNA is TGCAGTGCTAGGACCGGACCCCTATCCCGTGGTGAGCAGTTCTTC.

This chain uses TRBV20-1 with TRBJ2-7; perhaps TRBD2 as D (6 bases). The CDR3 is made up of 14 amino acids. Between the trimmed V and J ends, which lost 2 bases and 0 bases, there was a span of 11 bases. Germline V gene lookup returns CDR1 DFQATT and CDR2 SNEGSKA (reference sequence). The CDR3 protein is CSARLAFSSYEQYF. CDR3 coding DNA: TGCAGTGCTAGACTAGCGTTCAGCTCCTACGAGCAGTACTTC.

The rearrangement links TRBV12-3 or TRBV12-4 to TRBJ2-7, with TRBD2 identical over 16 bases. This CDR3 has 16 residues. The trim removed 6 bases at V and 2 bases at J, leaving 4 bases unmatched. CDR3 amino acids: CASSPGTSGGAYEQYF. The CDR3, as DNA: TGTGCCAGCAGCCCCGGGACTAGCGGGGGGGCCTACGAGCAGTACTTC.

This chain connects TRBV5-6 to TRBJ2-4, with D tentatively TRBD1 or TRBD2 (6 bases each). Germline-derived CDR1 and CDR2 are SGHDT and YYEEEE. CDR3 size: 15 residues. V lost 9 bases, J lost 0 bases, and 16 bases lay in between. As DNA, the CDR3 is TGTGCCAACAAAGGGGGGCATTTAGCCAAAAACATTCAGTACTTC. Translation: CANKGGHLAKNIQYF.

The chain recombines TRBV5-6 with TRBJ2-4; 13 nucleotides agree with TRBD2. The CDR3 spans 16 residues. V shed 4 bases and J 5 bases; nucleotides not matched to a gene: 6. CDR1 is SGHDT and CDR2 is YYEEEE in the germline V gene. CDR3 DNA sequence: TGTGCCAGCAGCGTGCGACTAGCGGGGGGCCAAAACATTCAGTACTTC. Residues: CASSVRLAGGQNIQYF.

The chain employs TRBV29-1 and TRBJ2-7; a weak D match, TRBD1 (5 bases). Germline-derived CDR1 and CDR2 are SQVTM and ANQGSEA. V was clipped by 4 bases and J by 2 bases, with 15 bases between them. The CDR3 totals 14 residues. DNA for the CDR3: TGCAGCGTTGTATTGGGGCAGCCTCCCTACGAGCAGTACTTC. Protein sequence: CSVVLGQPPYEQYF.

The chain combines TRBV4-3 with TRBJ2-2; no reliable D call. CDR1 LGHNA and CDR2 YSLEER come from the germline V gene. The CDR3 has 17 residues. V lost 0 bases, J lost 2 bases, and 13 bases lay in between. CDR3 bases: TGCGCCAGCAGCCAAGATGTAACCCCCCCAAACACCGGGGAGCTGTTTTTT. Translated: CASSQDVTPPNTGELFF.

This chain joins TRBV6-4 and TRBJ2-2; the D gene could be TRBD1 or TRBD2 (6 bases each). The CDR3 consists of 12 residues. Trimming cost V 7 bases and J 10 bases, with 13 bases left between them. Germline lookup yields CDR1 MRHNA and CDR2 SNTAGT. CDR3 loop: CASKGEAMELFF. In nucleotides, the CDR3 is TGTGCCAGCAAGGGGGAGGCTATGGAGCTGTTTTTT.

The genes are TRBV29-1 and TRBJ2-7; D may be TRBD2 (6 bases). Germline V gene sequence: CDR1 SQVTM, CDR2 ANQGSEA. With 0 bases removed from V and 2 bases from J, the gap between germline ends came to 8 bases. The CDR3 has 13 amino acids. The CDR3 loop is CSVEEDYAYEQYF. DNA of the CDR3: TGCAGCGTTGAAGAGGACTACGCCTACGAGCAGTACTTC.

The V gene is TRBV24-1, the J gene TRBJ2-1; no definite D call. Between the trimmed V and J ends, which lost 7 bases and 5 bases, there was a span of 17 bases. The CDR3 covers 15 residues. Germline lookup yields CDR1 KGHDR and CDR2 SFDVKD. DNA of the CDR3: TGTGCCACCAGAAGTTCAAGGTCCCTCGACAATGAGCAGTTCTTC. Encoded protein: CATRSSRSLDNEQFF.

V is TRBV25-1 and J is TRBJ1-2; no clear D gene. V was trimmed by 0 bases and J by 4 bases, leaving 9 bases between them. Germline CDR1 MGHDK, CDR2 SYGVNS. The CDR3 runs to 14 residues. As DNA, the CDR3 is TGTGCCAGCAGTGAATACCTCTCGGGCTATGGCTACACCTTC. It translates to CASSEYLSGYGYTF.

The J gene is TRBJ2-1, the V gene TRBV2; TRBD2 matches at 9 bases. Germline CDR1 and CDR2: SNHLY and FYNNEI. V trimming: 4 bases; J trimming: 8 bases; junction bases outside the gene matches: 9. The CDR3 extends over 15 amino acids. As DNA, the CDR3 is TGTGCCAGCAGTGCTTATGCGGGAGGGGCGGATGAGCAGTTCTTC. Protein product: CASSAYAGGADEQFF.

J is TRBJ2-7 and V is TRBV7-9; D unclear. Germline CDR1 SEHNR, CDR2 FQNEAQ (reference sequence). The CDR3 runs to 15 residues. Trimming cost V 5 bases and J 4 bases, with 18 bases left between them. The CDR3 loop reads CASSQLGPDSYEQYF. DNA of the CDR3: TGTGCCAGCAGCCAGCTCGGACCAGACTCATACGAGCAGTACTTC.

The V call is TRBV9, the J call TRBJ2-1; TRBD2 matches at 7 bases. Germline CDR1 SGDLS, CDR2 YYNGEE. Trimming at V came to 4 bases and at J to 6 bases, leaving 7 bases not matched to a gene. The CDR3 has 14 residues. The CDR3, as DNA: TGTGCCAGCAGCCCTCGCGCGGGAGCCAATGAGCAGTTCTTC. Amino acids: CASSPRAGANEQFF.

V gene TRBV2 combines with J gene TRBJ2-7; 8 bases align to TRBD1. CDR1 SNHLY and CDR2 FYNNEI come from the germline V gene. The CDR3 loop spans 15 amino acids. After removal of 1 base from V and 5 bases from J, the junction contained 7 bases not matched to a gene. CDR3 nucleotides: TGTGCCAGCAGTGAAGGGACAGGGCCTTGGGACGAGCAGTACTTC. It specifies CASSEGTGPWDEQYF.

This sequence joins TRBV4-3 and TRBJ2-1; TRBD1 aligns across 9 bases. Germline loops: CDR1 LGHNA, CDR2 YSLEER. V lost 4 bases to trimming and J lost 3 bases; unmatched junction nucleotides: 4. This CDR3 has 15 amino acids. CDR3 region: CASSLQGADYNEQFF. The CDR3 region has the DNA TGCGCCAGCAGCCTACAGGGGGCCGACTACAATGAGCAGTTCTTC.

This chain uses TRBV5-6 with TRBJ1-5, with 7 bases matching TRBD1. CDR3 length: 15 residues. CDR1 and CDR2 from the germline V gene are SGHDT and YYEEEE. The V gene end was trimmed by 0 bases and the J gene end by 6 bases; junction bases not matched to a gene: 6. The CDR3 coding sequence is TGTGCCAGCAGCTTGGAACAGGGGATAATTCAGCCCCAGCATTTT. Translated: CASSLEQGIIQPQHF.

The chain carries TRBV20-1 and TRBJ2-7, with TRBD2 matching over 8 bases. The CDR3 covers 13 residues. From germline, CDR1 is DFQATT and CDR2 SNEGSKA (reference sequence). V gave up 0 bases and J gave up 6 bases; unmatched junction bases: 4. DNA for the CDR3: TGCAGTGCTAGAGATAGCGGGACGCCCGAGCAGTACTTC. Its translation: CSARDSGTPEQYF.

This chain joins TRBV7-9 and TRBJ2-2; the match to TRBD2 covers 7 bases. V dropped 1 base and J dropped 6; count of bases not matched to a gene: 8. This CDR3 spans 16 amino acids. Germline lookup yields CDR1 SEHNR and CDR2 FQNEAQ (reference sequence). CDR3 in DNA: TGTGCCAGCAGCTTAGGGGCGCCGGCGGGAGCCGGGGAGCTGTTTTTT. Amino acid sequence: CASSLGAPAGAGELFF.

The chain recombines TRBV14 with TRBJ1-2; no definite D call. CDR1 and CDR2 from the germline V gene are SGHDN and FVKESK. This CDR3 has 14 residues. Trimming left V 0 bases short and J 3 bases short, with 8 bases between. The CDR3: CASSQEEWDYGYTF. DNA for the CDR3: TGTGCCAGCAGCCAAGAGGAATGGGACTATGGCTACACCTTC. Combining the CDR3 with reference TRBV14 and TRBJ1-2 gives the whole variable domain EAGVTQFPSHSVIEKGQTVTLRCDPISGHDNLYWYRRVMGKEIKFLLHFVKESKQDESGMPNNRFLAERTGGTYSTLKVQPAELEDSGVYFCASSQEEWDYGYTFGSGTRLTVV.

Here the CDR3 reads CASSKGGNEQFF. The CDR3 region has the DNA TGTGCCAGCAGCAAAGGGGGCAATGAGCAGTTCTTC. This chain joins TRBV5-6 and TRBJ2-1; maybe TRBD1 (6 bases). The CDR3 spans 12 residues. Germline V gene lookup returns CDR1 SGHDT and CDR2 YYEEEE. The V and J ends lost 4 bases and 6 bases respectively, with 8 bases between them.

V and J are TRBV4-3 and TRBJ2-3, with D possibly TRBD2 on 6 matching bases. V lost 0 bases and J 4 bases, leaving 20 bases between the germline ends. Germline lookup yields CDR1 LGHNA and CDR2 YSLEER. The CDR3 runs 18 residues. The CDR3 is CASSQDVGVARRADTQYF. In nucleotides, the CDR3 is TGCGCCAGCAGCCAAGATGTCGGGGTAGCTCGGAGGGCAGATACGCAGTATTTT.

The chain joins TRBV11-2 to TRBJ2-5, with D maybe TRBD2 (6 bases). Germline-derived CDR1 and CDR2 are SGHAT and FQNNGV. The CDR3 has 14 amino acids. Trimming pared 3 bases from V and 5 bases from J, leaving 13 bases between. This CDR3 is CASSFRDRGETQYF. The CDR3 coding sequence is TGTGCCAGCAGCTTTCGGGACCGGGGGGAGACCCAGTACTTC.

The chain has TRBV25-1 and TRBJ1-1, with D uncertain. In germline, CDR1 is MGHDK, CDR2 SYGVNS. The CDR3 contains 12 residues. The germline V and J ends were trimmed by 1 base and 7 bases, with 7 bases remaining between them. This chain's CDR3 is CASSESAVEAFF. CDR3 in DNA: TGTGCCAGCAGTGAATCGGCCGTTGAAGCTTTCTTT.

This chain connects TRBV4-2 to TRBJ2-5, with 8 bases aligning to TRBD1. This CDR3 contains 14 residues. J gave up 4 bases and V 7 bases, and 8 bases lay outside the gene matches. Germline loops: CDR1 LGHNA, CDR2 YNFKEQ. For the CDR3, the DNA is TGTGCCAGCACCGCGGGACAGGACGTAGAGACCCAGTACTTC. It codes for CASTAGQDVETQYF.

The genes are TRBV20-1 and TRBJ2-1, with D possibly being TRBD1 (6 bases). V lost 1 base and J lost 3, with 13 bases in between. There are 15 residues in the CDR3. The germline CDR1 and CDR2 sequences are DFQATT and SNEGSKA (reference sequence). The chain's CDR3 is CSARALDSHYNEQFF. CDR3 in DNA: TGCAGTGCTAGAGCTTTGGACAGTCACTACAATGAGCAGTTCTTC.